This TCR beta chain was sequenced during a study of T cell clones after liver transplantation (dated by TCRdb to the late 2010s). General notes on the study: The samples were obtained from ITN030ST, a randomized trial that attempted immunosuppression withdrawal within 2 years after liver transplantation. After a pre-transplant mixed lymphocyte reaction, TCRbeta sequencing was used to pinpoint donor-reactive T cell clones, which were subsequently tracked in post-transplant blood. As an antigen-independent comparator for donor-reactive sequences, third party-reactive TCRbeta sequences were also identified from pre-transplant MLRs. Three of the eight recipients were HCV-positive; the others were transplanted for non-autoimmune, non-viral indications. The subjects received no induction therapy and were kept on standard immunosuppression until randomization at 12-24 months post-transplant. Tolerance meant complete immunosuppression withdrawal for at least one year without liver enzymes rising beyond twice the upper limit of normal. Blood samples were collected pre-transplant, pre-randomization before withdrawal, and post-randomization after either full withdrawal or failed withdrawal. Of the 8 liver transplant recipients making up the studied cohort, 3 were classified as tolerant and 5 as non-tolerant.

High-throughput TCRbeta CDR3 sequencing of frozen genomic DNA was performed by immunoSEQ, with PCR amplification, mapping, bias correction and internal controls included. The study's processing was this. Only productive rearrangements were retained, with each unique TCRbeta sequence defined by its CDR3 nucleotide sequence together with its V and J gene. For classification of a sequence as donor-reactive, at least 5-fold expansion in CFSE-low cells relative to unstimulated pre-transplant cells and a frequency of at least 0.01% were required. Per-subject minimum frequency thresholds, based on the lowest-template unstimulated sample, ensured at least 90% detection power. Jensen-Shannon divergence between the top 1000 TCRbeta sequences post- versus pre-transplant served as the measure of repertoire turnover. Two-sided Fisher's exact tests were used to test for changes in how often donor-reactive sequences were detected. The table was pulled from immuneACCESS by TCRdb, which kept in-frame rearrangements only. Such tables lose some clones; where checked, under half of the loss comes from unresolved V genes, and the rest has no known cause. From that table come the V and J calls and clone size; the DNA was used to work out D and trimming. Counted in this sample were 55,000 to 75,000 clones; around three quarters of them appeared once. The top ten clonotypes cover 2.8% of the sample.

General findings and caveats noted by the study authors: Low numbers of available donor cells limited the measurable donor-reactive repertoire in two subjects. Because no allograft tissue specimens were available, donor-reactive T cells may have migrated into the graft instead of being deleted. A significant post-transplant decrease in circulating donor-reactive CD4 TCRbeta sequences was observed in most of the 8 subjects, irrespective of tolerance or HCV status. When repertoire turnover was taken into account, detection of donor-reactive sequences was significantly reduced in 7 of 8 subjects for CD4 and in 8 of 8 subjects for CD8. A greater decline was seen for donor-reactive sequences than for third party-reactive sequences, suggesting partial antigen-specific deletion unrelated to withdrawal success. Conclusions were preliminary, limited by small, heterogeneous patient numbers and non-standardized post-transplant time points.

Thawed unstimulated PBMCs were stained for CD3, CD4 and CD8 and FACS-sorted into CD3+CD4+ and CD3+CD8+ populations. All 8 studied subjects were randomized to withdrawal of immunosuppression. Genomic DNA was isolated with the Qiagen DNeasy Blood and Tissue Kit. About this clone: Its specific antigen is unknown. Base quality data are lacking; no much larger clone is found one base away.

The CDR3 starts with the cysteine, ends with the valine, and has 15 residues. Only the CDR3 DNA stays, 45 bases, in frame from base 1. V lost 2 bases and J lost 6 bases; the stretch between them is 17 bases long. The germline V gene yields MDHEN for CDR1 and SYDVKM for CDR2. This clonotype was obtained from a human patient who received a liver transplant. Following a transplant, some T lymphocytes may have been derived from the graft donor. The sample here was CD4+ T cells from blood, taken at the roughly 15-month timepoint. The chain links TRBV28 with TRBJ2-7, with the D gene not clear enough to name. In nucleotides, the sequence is TGTGCCAGCAGTTTAGGGCAGGCCGGAACTCTCGAGCAGTACGTC. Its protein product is CASSLGQAGTLEQYV.